Below are 10 T cell receptor beta chains sequenced from a single sample in a study of cytomegalovirus exposure and HLA in healthy donors. TCRdb's copy holds only in-frame clones and misses some; the assay was immunoSEQ multiplex PCR. The data contain a few hundred thousand clones, 86% of them singletons. The specimen sequenced was PBMCs. The receptors here all came from a woman aged 18-30 years in good health and CMV-seronegative.

CDR3 residues: CAWSSGQGGVGEQYF. CDR3 nucleotide sequence: TGTGCCTGGAGTTCGGGACAGGGGGGTGTTGGCGAGCAGTACTTC. V is TRBV30 and J is TRBJ2-7; TRBD1 matches 11 bases. There are 15 residues in the CDR3. CDR1 GTSNPN and CDR2 SVGIG come from the germline V gene (reference sequence). The J segment lost 6 bases and the V segment lost 2 bases, leaving 9 bases of the junction unmatched.

The rearrangement uses TRBV9 and TRBJ2-1; weak D call: TRBD2 (6 bases). Germline CDR1 and CDR2: SGDLS and YYNGEE. V lost 3 bases and J lost 10, with 26 bases in between. The CDR3 runs to 17 residues. The CDR3 DNA is TGTGCCAGCAGCGCGCCTATCAAAAGCAGGACTAAGTGGGAGCAGTTCTTC. This encodes CASSAPIKSRTKWEQFF.

The rearrangement links TRBV4-3 to TRBJ1-2, with 7 bases that match TRBD1. The CDR3 is made up of 16 amino acids. The V and J ends lost 2 bases and 5 bases, in that order; junction bases with no gene match: 11. Germline V CDR1 and CDR2: LGHNA, YSLEER. The CDR3 loop is CASSQRGQVLPYGYTF. In nucleotides, the CDR3 is TGCGCCAGCAGCCAAAGGGGGCAAGTTCTCCCTTATGGCTACACCTTC.

The genes are TRBV29-1 and TRBJ1-2; 9 positions match TRBD1. V shed 4 bases and J 7 bases; nucleotides not matched to a gene: 1. There are 11 residues in the CDR3. Germline lookup yields CDR1 SQVTM and CDR2 ANQGSEA. This chain's CDR3 is CSVGDRAGYTF. CDR3 nucleotide sequence: TGCAGCGTTGGGGACAGGGCTGGCTACACCTTC.

CDR3 sequence (DNA): TGTGCCAGCAGTTTATCTAGGGGTCGGCTCTCGCCCCAGCATTTT. Amino acids: CASSLSRGRLSPQHF. The V gene is TRBV28, the J gene TRBJ1-5; a weak D match, TRBD1 (5 bases). The CDR3 extends over 15 amino acids. Germline values: CDR1 MDHEN, CDR2 SYDVKM. V dropped 1 base and J dropped 9 bases, with 16 bases sitting between them.

A single count supports this clone. The chain joins TRBV7-3 to TRBJ2-2, with TRBD1 as a possible D gene (5 bases). The V and J ends lost 2 bases and 6 bases respectively, with 13 bases between them. This CDR3 contains 15 residues. Germline CDR1 is SGHTA and CDR2 is FQGTGA. CDR3 amino acids: CASSLFQGSAGELFF. DNA for the CDR3: TGTGCCAGCAGCTTATTTCAGGGATCGGCCGGGGAGCTGTTTTTT.

J is TRBJ2-2 and V is TRBV27, with 9 positions matching TRBD2. The CDR3 length is 14 residues. Per germline, CDR1 MNHEY and CDR2 SMNVEV (reference sequence). V gave up 6 bases and J gave up 6 bases; unmatched junction bases: 5. This chain's CDR3 is CASRTASGAGELFF. The CDR3 bases are TGTGCCAGCAGGACGGCTAGCGGGGCCGGGGAGCTGTTTTTT.

V usage is TRBV19 and J usage is TRBJ2-1; 11 nucleotides align to TRBD2. The CDR3 is made up of 15 amino acids. Germline V lookup: CDR1 LNHDA, CDR2 SQIVND (reference sequence). Trimming took 3 bases from V and 5 from J; bases not matched to a gene: 3. CDR3 in DNA: TGTGCCAGTAGTATCCGACTAGCGGGGCACAATGAGCAGTTCTTC. This codes for CASSIRLAGHNEQFF.

The chain employs TRBV5-5 and TRBJ2-7, with TRBD1 matching over 10 bases. After removal of 4 bases from V and 2 bases from J, the junction contained 3 bases not matched to a gene. Germline CDR1 SGHKS, CDR2 YYEKEE (reference sequence). The CDR3 is made up of 14 amino acids. The CDR3: CASSRGQGAYEQYF. CDR3 nucleotides: TGTGCCAGCAGCCGAGGACAGGGGGCCTACGAGCAGTACTTC.

This rearrangement joins TRBV9 to TRBJ2-3; a possible D gene is TRBD2 (5 bases). V lost 4 bases and J lost 5, with 17 bases in between. The CDR3 sequence is 15 residues long. Germline V CDR1 and CDR2: SGDLS, YYNGEE. The CDR3 loop is CASSPRTPSGDTQYF. CDR3 bases: TGTGCCAGCAGCCCCAGGACTCCGTCAGGAGATACGCAGTATTTT.